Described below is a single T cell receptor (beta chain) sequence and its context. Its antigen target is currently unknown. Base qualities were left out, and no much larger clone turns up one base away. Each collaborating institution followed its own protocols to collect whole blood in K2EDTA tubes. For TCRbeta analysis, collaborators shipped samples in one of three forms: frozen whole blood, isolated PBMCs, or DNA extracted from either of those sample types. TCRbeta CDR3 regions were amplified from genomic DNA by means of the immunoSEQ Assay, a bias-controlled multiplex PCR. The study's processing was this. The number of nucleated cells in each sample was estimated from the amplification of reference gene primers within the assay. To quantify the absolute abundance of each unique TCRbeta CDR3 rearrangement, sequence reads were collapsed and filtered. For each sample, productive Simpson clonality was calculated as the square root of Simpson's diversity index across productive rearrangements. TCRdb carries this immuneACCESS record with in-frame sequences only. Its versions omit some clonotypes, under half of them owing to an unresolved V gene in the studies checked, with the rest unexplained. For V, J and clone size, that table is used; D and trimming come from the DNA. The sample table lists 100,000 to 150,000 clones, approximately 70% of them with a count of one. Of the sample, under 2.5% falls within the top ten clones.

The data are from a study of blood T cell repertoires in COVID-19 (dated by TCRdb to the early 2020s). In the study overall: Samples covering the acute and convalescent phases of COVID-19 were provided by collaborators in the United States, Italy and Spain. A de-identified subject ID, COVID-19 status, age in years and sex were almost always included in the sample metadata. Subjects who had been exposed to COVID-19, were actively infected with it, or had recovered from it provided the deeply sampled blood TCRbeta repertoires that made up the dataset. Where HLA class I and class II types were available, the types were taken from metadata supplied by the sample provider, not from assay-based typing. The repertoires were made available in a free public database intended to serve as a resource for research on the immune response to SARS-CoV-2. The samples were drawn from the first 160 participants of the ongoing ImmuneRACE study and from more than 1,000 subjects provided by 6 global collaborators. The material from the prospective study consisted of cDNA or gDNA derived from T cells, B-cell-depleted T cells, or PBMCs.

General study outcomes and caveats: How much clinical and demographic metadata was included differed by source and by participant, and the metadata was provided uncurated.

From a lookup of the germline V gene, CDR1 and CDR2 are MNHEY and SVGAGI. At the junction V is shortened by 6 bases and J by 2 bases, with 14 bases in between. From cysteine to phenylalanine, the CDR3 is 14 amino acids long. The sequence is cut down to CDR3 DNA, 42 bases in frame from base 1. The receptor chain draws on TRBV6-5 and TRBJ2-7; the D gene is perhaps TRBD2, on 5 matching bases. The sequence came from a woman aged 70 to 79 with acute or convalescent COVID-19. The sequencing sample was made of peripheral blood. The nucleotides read TGTGCCAGCAGCATAACTAGTCCAACCTACGAGCAGTACTTC. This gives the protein CASSITSPTYEQYF.